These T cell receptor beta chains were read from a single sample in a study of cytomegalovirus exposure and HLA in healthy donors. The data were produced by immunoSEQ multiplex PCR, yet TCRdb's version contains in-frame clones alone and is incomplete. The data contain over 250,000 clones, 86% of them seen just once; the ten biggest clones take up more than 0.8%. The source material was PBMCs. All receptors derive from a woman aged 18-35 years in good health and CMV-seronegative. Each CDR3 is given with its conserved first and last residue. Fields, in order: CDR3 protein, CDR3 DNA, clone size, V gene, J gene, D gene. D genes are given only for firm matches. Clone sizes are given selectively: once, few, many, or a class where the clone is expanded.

CASWASDSNTGELFF	TGCGCCAGCTGGGCTAGCGACTCGAACACCGGGGAGCTGTTTTTT	few	TRBV5-1	TRBJ2-2	.
CAWSGMGGPITQYF	TGTGCCTGGAGTGGTATGGGGGGGCCTATTACGCAGTATTTT	.	TRBV30	TRBJ2-3	.
CASSYLDRGHEQYF	TGTGCCAGCAGTTACCTCGACAGGGGTCACGAGCAGTACTTC	.	TRBV6-5	TRBJ2-7	TRBD1
CASSLGASGTYEQYF	TGTGCCAGCAGCTTAGGCGCTAGCGGGACCTACGAGCAGTACTTC	.	TRBV7-7	TRBJ2-7	TRBD2
CASSDKGRGTDTQYF	TGTGCCAGCAGTGATAAGGGCAGGGGCACAGATACGCAGTATTTT	.	TRBV6-1	TRBJ2-3	.
CASSSLQGYYEQYF	TGTGCCAGCAGTTCCCTACAGGGGTACTACGAGCAGTACTTC	.	TRBV6-5	TRBJ2-7	TRBD1
CASSADRFYEQYF	TGTGCCAGCAGCGCGGACAGATTCTACGAGCAGTACTTC	.	TRBV14	TRBJ2-7	.
CASSLDRQGPSQKLFF	TGCGCCAGCAGCTTAGATCGACAGGGGCCCTCGCAGAAACTGTTTTTT	.	TRBV5-1	TRBJ1-4	TRBD1
CASSFTQGALEQYF	TGTGCCAGCAGTTTTACACAGGGGGCCCTCGAGCAGTACTTC	.	TRBV27	TRBJ2-7	TRBD1
CASSKGQGTGELFF	TGCGCCAGCAGCAAGGGACAGGGGACCGGGGAGCTGTTTTTT	.	TRBV5-1	TRBJ2-2	TRBD1
CATLTGGKEKLFF	TGTGCCACCTTGACAGGGGGAAAGGAAAAACTGTTTTTT	.	TRBV2	TRBJ1-4	TRBD1
CASSLSGVEQYF	TGTGCCAGCAGTTTATCAGGGGTCGAGCAGTACTTC	.	TRBV27	TRBJ2-7	.
CASSLDRGLGFYGYTF	TGTGCCAGCAGCTTGGATAGGGGGTTAGGGTTCTATGGCTACACCTTC	few	TRBV5-4	TRBJ1-2	.
CASSLFLSPGTQPYNEQFF	TGCGCCAGCAGCTTGTTCTTAAGCCCCGGGACACAACCCTACAATGAGCAGTTCTTC	.	TRBV5-1	TRBJ2-1	.
CASSDLGARDTEAFF	TGCGCCAGCAGTGATTTGGGGGCCCGGGACACTGAAGCTTTCTTT	.	TRBV10-1	TRBJ1-1	.
CASSWAYDRGETQYF	TGTGCCAGCAGCTGGGCTTACGACAGGGGAGAGACCCAGTACTTC	.	TRBV7-9	TRBJ2-5	TRBD1
CASLPAGGTDTQYF	TGTGCCAGCCTACCAGCGGGGGGTACAGATACGCAGTATTTT	.	TRBV2	TRBJ2-3	TRBD2
CASSPLGLAGATDTQYF	TGTGCCAGCAGTCCCCTAGGACTAGCGGGGGCGACAGATACGCAGTATTTT	once	TRBV27	TRBJ2-3	TRBD2
CASSLGQATYEQYF	TGTGCCAGCAGCTTAGGCCAGGCTACCTACGAGCAGTACTTC	.	TRBV7-3	TRBJ2-7	.
CASSSDAGDYGYTF	TGTGCCAGCAGCTCCGATGCGGGTGACTATGGCTACACCTTC	once	TRBV9	TRBJ1-2	.
CASSLGAGQPQHF	TGTGCCAGCAGCTTAGGGGCGGGTCAGCCCCAGCATTTT	.	TRBV7-8	TRBJ1-5	.
CASSPTETSNGYTF	TGTGCCAGCTCACCAACGGAGACGTCTAACGGCTACACCTTC	.	TRBV18	TRBJ1-2	.
CASGQKAPQNEQFF	TGTGCCAGCGGGCAGAAGGCCCCCCAGAATGAGCAGTTCTTC	.	TRBV4-2	TRBJ2-1	.
CASSLIRAGANVLTF	TGTGCCAGCAGTTTAATCAGGGCTGGGGCCAACGTCCTGACTTTC	.	TRBV28	TRBJ2-6	.
CASSEAGAGTGELFF	TGTGCCAGCAGTGAAGCGGGGGCTGGCACCGGGGAGCTGTTTTTT	.	TRBV2	TRBJ2-2	.
CASNRQGTNYGYTF	TGTGCCAGCAATCGACAGGGGACTAACTATGGCTACACCTTC	.	TRBV28	TRBJ1-2	TRBD1
CASSMDRGRGAFF	TGTGCCAGCAGCATGGACAGGGGGCGCGGAGCTTTCTTT	.	TRBV6-5	TRBJ1-1	TRBD1
CASSRGENTGELFF	TGTGCCAGCAGCCGTGGAGAGAACACCGGGGAGCTGTTTTTT	.	TRBV7-3	TRBJ2-2	.
CASSQDRTGNSPLHF	TGCGCCAGCAGCCAAGATAGGACAGGCAATTCACCCCTCCACTTT	.	TRBV4-3	TRBJ1-6	TRBD1
CASSLQGLYTEAFF	TGTGCCAGCAGTTTACAGGGGTTATACACTGAAGCTTTCTTT	.	TRBV2	TRBJ1-1	TRBD1
CSVWTGPRHEAFF	TGCAGCGTTTGGACAGGCCCGAGACATGAAGCTTTCTTT	.	TRBV29-1	TRBJ1-1	TRBD1
CASKTSGDTDTQYF	TGTGCCAGCAAGACTAGCGGGGACACAGATACGCAGTATTTT	.	TRBV6-5	TRBJ2-3	TRBD2
CASSFRRGDLADTQYF	TGTGCCAGCAGCTTCAGACGGGGGGATTTAGCGGATACGCAGTATTTT	.	TRBV7-2	TRBJ2-3	TRBD2
CASGLVYSGTGGRRTEAFF	TGTGCTAGTGGTTTGGTATATAGTGGGACAGGGGGAAGGAGGACTGAAGCTTTCTTT	.	TRBV12-5	TRBJ1-1	TRBD1
CASGLASTDTQYF	TGTGCCAGCGGGTTAGCCTCAACAGATACGCAGTATTTT	.	TRBV7-3	TRBJ2-3	.
CASSEAGAGNYGYTF	TGTGCCAGCAGTGAAGCGGGGGCAGGAAACTATGGCTACACCTTC	few	TRBV6-1	TRBJ1-2	.
CASIVDTEAFF	TGTGCCAGCATTGTCGACACTGAAGCTTTCTTT	.	TRBV6-6	TRBJ1-1	.
CASADNSGRPYEQYF	TGTGCCAGCGCAGATAATAGCGGGAGACCCTACGAGCAGTACTTC	.	TRBV6-5	TRBJ2-7	TRBD2
CASSLAGGNTGELFF	TGTGCCAGCAGCTTAGCGGGGGGAAACACCGGGGAGCTGTTTTTT	.	TRBV7-6	TRBJ2-2	.
CASSLGLAGYNEQFF	TGCGCCAGCAGCTTGGGACTAGCGGGCTACAATGAGCAGTTCTTC	.	TRBV5-1	TRBJ2-1	TRBD2